This T cell receptor (beta chain) was retrieved from a study of Ad26.COV2.S vaccination and SARS-CoV-2 variants. The data were produced by immunoSEQ multiplex PCR, yet TCRdb's version contains in-frame clones alone and is incomplete. The table shows over 300,000 clones, with 80% to 90% occurring only once. The CDR3 length is 13 residues. Germline CDR1 reads SNHLY; CDR2 reads FYNNEI. V shed 8 bases, J shed 7 bases, and the junction held 8 bases outside the gene matches. This clone appeared a single time. Noted treatment: some 20 received Ad26.COV2.S at low or high dose, single or two shots; several received placebo; per-sample allocation not given. After the first vaccine or placebo injection, samples were drawn on day 63.

The source was peripheral blood, collected in a trial of Ad26.COV2.S vaccine versus placebo. The V gene is TRBV2, the J gene TRBJ1-5; TRBD1 matches 7 bases. This TCR derives from a person between 18 and 65 years old who received the Ad26.COV2.S COVID-19 vaccine or a placebo. The CDR3, as DNA: TGTGCCAGCCGGAGGGGGCAACGACAGCCCCAGCATTTT. The encoded protein is CASRRGQRQPQHF. Based on the CDR3 plus reference TRBV2 and TRBJ1-5, the full variable domain is EPEVTQTPSHQVTQMGQEVILRCVPISNHLYFYWYRQILGQKVEFLVSFYNNEISEKSEIFDDQFSVERPDGSNFTLKIRSTKLEDSAMYFCASRRGQRQPQHFGDGTRLSIL.